This record looks at one T cell receptor (beta chain) sequence and its context. Its antigen is undetermined. The source of the sample is a study of T cell responses to AZD1222 COVID-19 vaccine. In the study overall: Pooling was applied to second doses at about 4 or about 12 weeks. Whole-study findings and limits: Across the whole spike, CD4 TCRs peaked at regions 160-218 and 743-854. Possibly, clonal diversity was underestimated; donors were largely white British and included more females. Close to half of all spike-specific TCRs reportedly target regions of the variants that are unmutated.

Sequencing used immunoSEQ multiplex PCR; TCRdb keeps in-frame clones, though not all of them. This sample has around 150,000 clones, with 80% to 90% found just once. V gave up 3 bases and J gave up 3 bases, with 8 bases separating them. This CDR3 is built from 13 residues. Per the germline V gene, CDR1 is ENHRY and CDR2 is SYGVKD. This sample comprised peripheral blood, obtained on day 0 of AZD1222 vaccination. The genes are TRBV10-3 and TRBJ1-2; no clear D. The sequence was collected from an adult in good health. The CDR3 region is CAISEVTDYGYTF. The CDR3 DNA reads as TGTGCCATCAGTGAAGTTACAGACTATGGCTACACCTTC.